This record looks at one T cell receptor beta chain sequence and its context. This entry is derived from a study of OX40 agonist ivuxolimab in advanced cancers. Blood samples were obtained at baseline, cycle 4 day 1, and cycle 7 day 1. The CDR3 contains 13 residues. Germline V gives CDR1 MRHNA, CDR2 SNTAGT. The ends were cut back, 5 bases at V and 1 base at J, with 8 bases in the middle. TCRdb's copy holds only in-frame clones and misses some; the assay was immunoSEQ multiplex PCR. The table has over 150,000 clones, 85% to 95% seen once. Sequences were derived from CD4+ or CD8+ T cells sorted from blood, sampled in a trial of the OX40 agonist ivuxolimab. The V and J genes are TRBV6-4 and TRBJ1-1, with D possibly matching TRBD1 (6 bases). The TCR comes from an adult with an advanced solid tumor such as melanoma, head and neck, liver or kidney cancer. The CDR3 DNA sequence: TGTGCCAGCAGTTGGACAGAGAACACTGAAGCTTTCTTT. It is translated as CASSWTENTEAFF.